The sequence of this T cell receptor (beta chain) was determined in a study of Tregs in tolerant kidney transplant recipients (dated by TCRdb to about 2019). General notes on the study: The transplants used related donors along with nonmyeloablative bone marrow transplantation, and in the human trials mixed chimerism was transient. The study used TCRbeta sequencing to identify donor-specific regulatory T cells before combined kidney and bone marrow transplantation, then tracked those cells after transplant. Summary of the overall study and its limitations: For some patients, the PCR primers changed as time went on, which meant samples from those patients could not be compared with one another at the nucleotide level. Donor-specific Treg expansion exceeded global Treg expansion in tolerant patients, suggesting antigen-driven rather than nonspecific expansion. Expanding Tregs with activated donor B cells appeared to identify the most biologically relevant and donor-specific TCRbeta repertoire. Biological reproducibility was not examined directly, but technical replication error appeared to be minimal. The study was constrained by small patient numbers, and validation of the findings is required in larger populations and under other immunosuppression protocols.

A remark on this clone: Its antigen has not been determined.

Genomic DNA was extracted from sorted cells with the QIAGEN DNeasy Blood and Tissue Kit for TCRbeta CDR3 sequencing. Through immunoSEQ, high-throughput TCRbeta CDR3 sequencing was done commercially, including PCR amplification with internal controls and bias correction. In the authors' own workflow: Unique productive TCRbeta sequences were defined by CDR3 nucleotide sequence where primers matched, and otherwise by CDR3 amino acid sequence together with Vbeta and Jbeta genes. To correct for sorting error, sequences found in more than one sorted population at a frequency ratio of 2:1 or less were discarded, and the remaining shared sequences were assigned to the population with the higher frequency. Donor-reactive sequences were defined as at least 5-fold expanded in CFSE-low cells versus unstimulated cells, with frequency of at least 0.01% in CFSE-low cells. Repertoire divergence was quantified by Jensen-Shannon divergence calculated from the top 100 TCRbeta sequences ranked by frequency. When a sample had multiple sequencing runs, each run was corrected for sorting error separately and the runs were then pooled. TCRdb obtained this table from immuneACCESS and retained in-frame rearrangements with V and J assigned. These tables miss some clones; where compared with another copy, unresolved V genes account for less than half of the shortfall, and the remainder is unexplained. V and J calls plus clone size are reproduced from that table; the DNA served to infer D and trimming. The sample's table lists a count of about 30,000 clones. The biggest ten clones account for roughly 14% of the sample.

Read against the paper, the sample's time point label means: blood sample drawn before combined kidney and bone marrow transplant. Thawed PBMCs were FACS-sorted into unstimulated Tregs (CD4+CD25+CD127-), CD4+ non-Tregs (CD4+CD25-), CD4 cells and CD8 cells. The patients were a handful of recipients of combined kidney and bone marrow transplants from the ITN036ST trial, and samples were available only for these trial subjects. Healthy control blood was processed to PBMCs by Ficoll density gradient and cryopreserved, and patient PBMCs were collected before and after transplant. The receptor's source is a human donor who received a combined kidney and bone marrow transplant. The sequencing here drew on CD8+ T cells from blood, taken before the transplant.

CDR3 bases read: TGCGCCAGCAGCTCAGGGGGAGGTTCCTACAATGAG. Its amino acids are CASSSGGGSYNE. The whole CDR3 region reads CASSSGGGSYNEQFF. This receptor chain uses TRBV5-1 and TRBJ2-1; the D gene is perhaps TRBD1, on 7 matching bases. The read ends 3 residues early relative to the CDR3; the germline J gene fills the gap. The germline V gene specifies SGHRS as CDR1 and YFSETQ as CDR2. The CDR3, cysteine through phenylalanine, is 15 amino acids long. Only the CDR3 bases that were read are kept: 36 of them, in frame from base 1. Relative to germline, V is 3 bases shorter and J is 1 base shorter, with 11 bases between their ends.